These 24 T cell receptor beta chains were sequenced from one sample in a study of low-dose radiotherapy and immunotherapy resistance in tumors. Gene-specific TRAV and TRBV primers were used for first-strand cDNA, covering alpha and beta chains. Using a constant-region primer together with a V-primer adapter, TCRs were subjected to approximately 20 PCR cycles of amplification. TCRdb re-called the reads with MiXCR, one entry per CDR3 protein. The sample includes around 36,000 distinct CDR3 sequences, roughly 28% seen only once; the top ten take 3.5% to 4.5%. Time point reported: before trial treatment. The starting material was PBMCs, obtained before treatment. These TCRs come from a male donor with gallbladder cancer.

This clonotype appeared many times. The chain employs TRBV7-2 and TRBJ2-3; D gene uncertain. Germline loops: CDR1 SGHTA, CDR2 FQGNSA. The V end was cut by 7 bases, the J end by 3 bases, with 8 bases between. CDR3 length: 12 amino acids. For the CDR3, the DNA is TGTGCCAGCACTCGAGGAACAGATACGCAGTATTTT. This sequence encodes CASTRGTDTQYF.

Many counts were recorded for this clonotype. This chain links TRBV7-9 with TRBJ2-7; the match to TRBD1 covers 8 bases. Looked up from germline, CDR1 is SEHNR and CDR2 is FQNEAQ (reference sequence). This CDR3 is 14 amino acids long. V lost 5 bases and J lost 3; bases outside the gene matches: 6. The CDR3 region is CASSTGQVFYEQYF. Written as DNA, the CDR3 is TGTGCCAGCAGCACGGGACAGGTCTTCTACGAGCAGTACTTC.

This chain links TRBV6-1 with TRBJ2-7; unclear D gene. There are 14 residues in the CDR3. Trimming stripped 7 bases from V and 3 bases from J, with 16 bases between. Looked up from germline, CDR1 is MNHNS and CDR2 is SASEGT. The CDR3 sequence: CASTPASPLYEQYF. CDR3 DNA: TGTGCCAGCACCCCTGCGTCCCCCCTCTACGAGCAGTACTTC.

The chain uses TRBV28 and TRBJ2-7; 7 positions match TRBD1. The CDR3 runs to 13 residues. Per the germline V gene, CDR1 is MDHEN and CDR2 is SYDVKM. The V gene end was trimmed by 3 bases and the J gene end by 2 bases; junction bases not matched to a gene: 1. CDR3 region: CASSLGQPYEQYF. The CDR3 region has the DNA TGTGCCAGCAGTTTGGGACAGCCCTACGAGCAGTACTTC. The full variable domain, in which reference TRBV28 and TRBJ2-7 provide the parts outside the CDR3, is DVKVTQSSRYLVKRTGEKVFLECVQDMDHENMFWYRQDPGLGLRLIYFSYDVKMKEKGDIPEGYSVSREKKERFSLILESASTNQTSMYLCASSLGQPYEQYFGPGTRLTVT.

The rearrangement links TRBV7-9 to TRBJ1-2, with a weak D call TRBD1 (6 bases). The V gene's germline CDR1 is SEHNR and CDR2 FQNEAQ (reference sequence). The CDR3 has 13 amino acids. Between the trimmed V and J ends, which lost 5 bases and 3 bases, there was a span of 10 bases. The CDR3, as DNA: TGTGCCAGCAGCCCGGACAGCTACTATGGCTACACCTTC. Its translation: CASSPDSYYGYTF. Supplemented by reference TRBV7-9 and TRBJ1-2, the full variable domain reads DTGVSQNPRHKITKRGQNVTFRCDPISEHNRLYWYRQTLGQGPEFLTYFQNEAQLEKSRLLSDRFSAERPKGSFSTLEIQRTEQGDSAMYLCASSPDSYYGYTFGSGTRLTVV.

Worth noting for this clonotype: A read error likely explains this, since a far larger clone differs by one base. The V and J genes are TRBV9 and TRBJ2-4; D is possibly TRBD2 (5 bases). CDR1 is SGDLS and CDR2 is YYNGEE in the germline V gene. Trimming took 0 bases from V and 13 from J, leaving 20 bases between them. This CDR3 region has 15 residues. This chain's CDR3 is CASSVDGRASDEQYF. CDR3 DNA sequence: TGTGCCAGCAGCGTAGATGGGCGGGCTTCGGATGAGCAGTACTTC. Full variable domain (rest looked up from reference TRBV9 and TRBJ2-4): DSGVTQTPKHLITATGQRVTLRCSPRSGDLSVYWYQQSLDQGLQFLIQYYNGEERAKGNILERFSAQQFPDLHSELNLSSLELGDSALYFCASSVDGRASDEQYFGAGTRLSVL.

This clonotype was counted between two and nine times. This chain joins TRBV5-6 and TRBJ2-2; D is uncertain. Germline values: CDR1 SGHDT, CDR2 YYEEEE. Trimming pared 6 bases from V and 6 bases from J, leaving 9 bases between. The CDR3 has 12 residues. CDR3 protein: CASTLKAGELFF. In DNA form, the CDR3 reads TGTGCCAGCACCCTAAAGGCCGGGGAGCTGTTTTTT.

This clonotype showed up just a few times. J is TRBJ1-5 and V is TRBV27; TRBD1 might be the D (5 bases). CDR3 length: 14 amino acids. Germline V CDR1 and CDR2: MNHEY, SMNVEV (reference sequence). The V end was cut by 3 bases, the J end by 5 bases, with 11 bases between. The CDR3 sequence: CASSFLLGDQPQHF. The CDR3 region has the DNA TGTGCCAGCAGTTTCTTATTGGGGGATCAGCCCCAGCATTTT.

V gene TRBV4-1 combines with J gene TRBJ1-2; 9 bases align to TRBD1. CDR1 is MGHRA, CDR2 YSYEKL, per germline. The CDR3 length is 13 residues. V dropped 5 bases and J dropped 8; count of bases not matched to a gene: 6. CDR3 DNA sequence: TGCGCCAGCAGCGACCGGACAGGGGCGGGCTACACCTTC. As protein: CASSDRTGAGYTF.

This chain links TRBV5-1 with TRBJ2-3, with D possibly being TRBD1 (5 bases). The CDR3 sequence is 13 residues long. The V end lost 0 bases, the J end lost 8 bases, and 10 bases lay between the germline ends. Per the germline V gene, CDR1 is SGHRS and CDR2 is YFSETQ. DNA for the CDR3: TGCGCCAGCAGCTTGGATGATAGGGGTACGCAGTATTTT. As protein: CASSLDDRGTQYF.

In its sample, this clonotype was seen many times. This chain connects TRBV6-2 or TRBV6-3 to TRBJ1-4; tentative D call: TRBD1 (5 bases). CDR1 and CDR2 (germline): MNHEY, SVGEGT. The CDR3 is made up of 19 amino acids. Trimming shortened V by 10 bases and J by 4 bases, and 31 bases separated the two germline ends. CDR3 coding DNA: TGTGCCAACATCGGGGGGATCGGGCCCCAGAATGAATATAATGAAAAACTGTTTTTT. Translation gives CANIGGIGPQNEYNEKLFF.

Ten or more counts support this clonotype. At one end the junction does not follow the germline gene, possibly because of a read error. V usage is TRBV12-3 or TRBV12-4 and J usage is TRBJ2-3, with 11 bases identical to TRBD2. The CDR3 extends over 16 amino acids. CDR3 DNA sequence: TGTGCCAGCAGTTCCCAGACTAGCGGGGACACAAATACGCAGTATTTT. This gives the protein CASSSQTSGDTNTQYF.

To note about this clonotype: A far larger clone is only one base removed, so a read error is likely. The chain uses TRBV29-1 and TRBJ2-1; D gene ambiguous. V gave up 0 bases and J gave up 10 bases, with 16 bases separating them. CDR1 and CDR2 (germline): SQVTM, ANQGSEA. The CDR3 is 14 residues long. The CDR3 loop reads CSVEDPASAYEQFF. Here the CDR3 DNA reads TGCAGCGTTGAAGATCCGGCCAGCGCCTACGAGCAGTTCTTC.

This clonotype was seen many times. The chain uses TRBV11-2 and TRBJ2-1; D possibly corresponds to TRBD2 (5 bases). Germline loops: CDR1 SGHAT, CDR2 FQNNGV. V lost 8 bases to trimming and J lost 8 bases, with 7 bases between them. The CDR3 contains 10 residues. CDR3 in DNA: TGTGCCAGCGGAGGCGATGAGCAGTTCTTC. This gives the protein CASGGDEQFF.

The rearrangement uses TRBV28 and TRBJ1-2, with TRBD1 as a possible D gene (5 bases). The germline V and J ends were trimmed by 7 bases and 4 bases, with 13 bases remaining between them. The CDR3 runs 13 residues. The germline V gene has CDR1 MDHEN and CDR2 SYDVKM. The CDR3 nucleotides are TGTGCCAGCAATCCCTACAGGTTCTATGGCTACACCTTC. As protein: CASNPYRFYGYTF.

This clonotype was seen many times. The chain joins TRBV28 to TRBJ1-5; D gene ambiguous. The CDR3 runs to 10 residues. V was clipped by 6 bases and J by 11 bases, with 8 bases between them. Germline CDR1 is MDHEN and CDR2 is SYDVKM. CDR3 DNA sequence: TGTGCCAGCAGCTCCCGGTCCCAGCATTTT. Amino acid sequence: CASSSRSQHF.

CDR3 sequence: CASSLAGAGETQYF. The CDR3, as DNA: TGTGCCAGCAGCCTCGCAGGGGCAGGGGAGACCCAGTACTTC. The V call is TRBV3-1, the J call TRBJ2-5; D perhaps matches TRBD1 (6 bases). Per the germline V gene, CDR1 is LGHDT and CDR2 is YNNKEL (reference sequence). V gave up 4 bases and J gave up 5 bases, with 14 bases separating them. This CDR3 contains 14 residues.

This clonotype was picked up many times. Here the CDR3 DNA reads TGTGCCAGCAGCACCCTCCTCATCAGCGGGAGGGCCGGGACAGATACGCAGTATTTT. Protein: CASSTLLISGRAGTDTQYF. This chain uses TRBV21-1 with TRBJ2-3; the table's D call of TRBD2 was not tested on the DNA. TRBV21-1 is recorded as a pseudogene. The CDR3 contains 19 residues.

The CDR3: CASRPGPVNTEAFF. The CDR3 DNA reads as TGTGCCAGCAGACCGGGACCGGTAAACACTGAAGCTTTCTTT. The chain recombines TRBV5-6 with TRBJ1-1, with D maybe TRBD1 (5 bases). V lost 5 bases and J 2 bases, leaving 13 bases between the germline ends. CDR3 length equals 14 residues. Germline CDR1 and CDR2: SGHDT and YYEEEE.

As concerns this clonotype: One junction end does not reproduce the germline sequence, and a read error may be involved. V usage is TRBV5-1 and J usage is TRBJ1-2; D remains unclear. The germline gives CDR1 SGHRS, CDR2 YFSETQ. The CDR3 loop spans 13 amino acids. This CDR3 reads CASSFATDYGYTF. CDR3 in DNA: TGTGCCAGCAGCTTTGCGACGGACTATGGCTACACCTTC.

This clonotype has at least ten counts. The V gene is TRBV6-4, the J gene TRBJ1-6; D is unclear. V was pared by 6 bases and J by 9 bases, with 15 bases between. This CDR3 has 14 amino acids. From germline, CDR1 is MRHNA and CDR2 SNTAGT. The CDR3 region has the DNA TGTGCCAGCAGCATAGCAACTAGTGGTTCACCCCTCCACTTT. The encoded protein is CASSIATSGSPLHF.

The V call is TRBV29-1, the J call TRBJ2-5; 7 nucleotides agree with TRBD1. The CDR3 loop spans 13 amino acids. The germline CDR1 and CDR2 sequences are SQVTM and ANQGSEA. The junction had 9 bases not matched to a gene; V was cut back by 6 bases and J by 5 bases. The CDR3 DNA reads TGCAGCGTCGCGACAGGGTCCCGCGAGACCCAGTACTTC. It translates to CSVATGSRETQYF.

This clonotype was found many times. This chain links TRBV9 with TRBJ2-1; possibly TRBD1 for D (6 bases). V was shortened by 4 bases and J by 6 bases, with 17 bases between the two germline ends. The CDR3 is 15 amino acids. CDR1 SGDLS and CDR2 YYNGEE come from the germline V gene. The CDR3 DNA is TGTGCCAGCAGCCCTAGACAGGCCCCTTCCAATGAGCAGTTCTTC. It yields the protein CASSPRQAPSNEQFF.

This sequence joins TRBV3-1 and TRBJ1-5; TRBD1 aligns across 8 bases. This CDR3 comprises 16 residues. After removal of 1 base from V and 4 bases from J, the junction contained 6 bases not matched to a gene. Germline V CDR1 and CDR2: LGHDT, YNNKEL (reference sequence). CDR3 amino acids: CASSQGSGQGNQPQHF. The CDR3 bases are TGTGCCAGCAGCCAAGGAAGTGGACAGGGTAATCAGCCCCAGCATTTT.